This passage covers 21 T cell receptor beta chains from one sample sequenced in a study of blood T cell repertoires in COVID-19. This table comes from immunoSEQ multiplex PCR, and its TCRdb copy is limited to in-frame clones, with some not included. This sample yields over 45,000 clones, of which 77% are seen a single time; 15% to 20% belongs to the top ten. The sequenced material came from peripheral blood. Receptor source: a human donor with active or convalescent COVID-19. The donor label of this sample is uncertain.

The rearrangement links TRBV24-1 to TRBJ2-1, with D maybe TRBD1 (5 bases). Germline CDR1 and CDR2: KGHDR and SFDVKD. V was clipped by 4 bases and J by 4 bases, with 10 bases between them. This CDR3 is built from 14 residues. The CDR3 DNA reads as TGTGCCACCAGTGAGGGTGCAGGGTACAATGAGCAGTTCTTC. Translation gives CATSEGAGYNEQFF.

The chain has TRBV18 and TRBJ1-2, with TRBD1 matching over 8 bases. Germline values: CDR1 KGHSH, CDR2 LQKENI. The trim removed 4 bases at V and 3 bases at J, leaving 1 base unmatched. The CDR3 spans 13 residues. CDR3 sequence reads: CASSQQGDYGYTF. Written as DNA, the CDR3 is TGTGCCAGCTCACAACAGGGGGACTATGGCTACACCTTC.

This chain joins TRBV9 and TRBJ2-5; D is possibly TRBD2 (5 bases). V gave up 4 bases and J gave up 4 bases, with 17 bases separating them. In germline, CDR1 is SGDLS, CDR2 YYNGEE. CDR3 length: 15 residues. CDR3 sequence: CASSSTEGLRETQYF. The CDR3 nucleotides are TGTGCCAGCAGCTCTACCGAGGGTTTGAGAGAGACCCAGTACTTC.

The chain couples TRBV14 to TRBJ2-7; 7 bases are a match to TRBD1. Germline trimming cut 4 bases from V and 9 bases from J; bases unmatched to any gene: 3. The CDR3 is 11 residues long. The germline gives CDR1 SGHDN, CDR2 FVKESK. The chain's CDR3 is CASSPDRRQYF. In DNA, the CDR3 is TGTGCCAGCAGCCCGGACAGGAGGCAGTACTTC.

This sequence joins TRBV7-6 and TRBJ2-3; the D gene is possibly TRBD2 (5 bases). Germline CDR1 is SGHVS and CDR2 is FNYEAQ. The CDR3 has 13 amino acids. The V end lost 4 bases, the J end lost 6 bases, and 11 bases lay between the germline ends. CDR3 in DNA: TGTGCCAGCAGCTCGCCCTCGGGGGATACGCAGTATTTT. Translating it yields CASSSPSGDTQYF.

CDR3 nucleotide sequence: TGTGCCAGCAGCTTAAAGGCTTGGTCAGGGGAGACCCAGTACTTC. Its protein is CASSLKAWSGETQYF. This chain links TRBV11-2 with TRBJ2-5; tentatively, D is TRBD1 (5 bases). Between the trimmed V and J ends, which lost 2 bases and 5 bases, there was a span of 15 bases. The CDR3 runs 15 residues. Germline CDR1 and CDR2: SGHAT and FQNNGV. The whole variable domain, remainder taken from reference TRBV11-2 and TRBJ2-5, is EAGVAQSPRYKIIEKRQSVAFWCNPISGHATLYWYQQILGQGPKLLIQFQNNGVVDDSQLPKDRFSAERLKGVDSTLKIQPAKLEDSAVYLCASSLKAWSGETQYFGPGTRLLVL.

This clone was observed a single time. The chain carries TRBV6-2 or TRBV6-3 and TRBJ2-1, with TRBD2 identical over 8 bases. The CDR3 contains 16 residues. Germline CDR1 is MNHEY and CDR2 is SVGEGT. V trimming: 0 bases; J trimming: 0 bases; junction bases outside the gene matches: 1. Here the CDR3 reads CASSYSGTSSYNEQFF. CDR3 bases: TGTGCCAGCAGTTACTCCGGGACTAGCTCCTACAATGAGCAGTTCTTC.

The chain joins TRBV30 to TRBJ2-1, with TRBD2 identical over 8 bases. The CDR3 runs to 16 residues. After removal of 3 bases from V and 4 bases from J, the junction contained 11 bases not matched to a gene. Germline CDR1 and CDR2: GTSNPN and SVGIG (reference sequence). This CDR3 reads CAWSSPSAGEYNEQFF. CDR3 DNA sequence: TGTGCCTGGAGCTCCCCCTCAGCGGGAGAGTACAATGAGCAGTTCTTC.

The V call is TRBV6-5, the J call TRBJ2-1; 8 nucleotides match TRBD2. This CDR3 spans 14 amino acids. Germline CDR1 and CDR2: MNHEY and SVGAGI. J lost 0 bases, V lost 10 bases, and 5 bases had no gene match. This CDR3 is CAILSGSSYNEQFF. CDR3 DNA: TGTGCCATCCTGAGCGGGAGCTCCTACAATGAGCAGTTCTTC.

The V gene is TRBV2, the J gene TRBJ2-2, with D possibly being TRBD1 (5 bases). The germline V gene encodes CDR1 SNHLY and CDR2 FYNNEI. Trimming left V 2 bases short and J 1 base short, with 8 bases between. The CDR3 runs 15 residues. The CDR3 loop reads CASSEWQGNTGELFF. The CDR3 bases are TGTGCCAGCAGTGAATGGCAGGGGAACACCGGGGAGCTGTTTTTT.

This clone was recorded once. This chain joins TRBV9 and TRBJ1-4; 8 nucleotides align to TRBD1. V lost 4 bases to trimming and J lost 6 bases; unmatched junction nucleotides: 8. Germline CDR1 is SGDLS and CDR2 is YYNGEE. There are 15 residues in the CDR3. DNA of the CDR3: TGTGCCAGCAGCCCATTGACGACAGGGGATGAAAAACTGTTTTTT. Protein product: CASSPLTTGDEKLFF.

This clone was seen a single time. In DNA, the CDR3 is TGTGCCAGCAGCTTGGGATTCGGAGGGGAGGGTACGCAGTATTTT. Translation: CASSLGFGGEGTQYF. The chain joins TRBV5-5 to TRBJ2-3; 7 bases align to TRBD2. Germline V gene data show CDR1 as SGHKS and CDR2 as YYEKEE (reference sequence). The CDR3 extends over 15 amino acids. V trimming: 0 bases; J trimming: 8 bases; junction bases outside the gene matches: 9.

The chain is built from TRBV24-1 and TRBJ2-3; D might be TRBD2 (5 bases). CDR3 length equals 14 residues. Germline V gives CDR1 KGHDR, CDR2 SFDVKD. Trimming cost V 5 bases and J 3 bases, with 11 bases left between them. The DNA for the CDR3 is TGTGCCACCAGTGCGTCGGGCGGGACAGATACGCAGTATTTT. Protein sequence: CATSASGGTDTQYF.

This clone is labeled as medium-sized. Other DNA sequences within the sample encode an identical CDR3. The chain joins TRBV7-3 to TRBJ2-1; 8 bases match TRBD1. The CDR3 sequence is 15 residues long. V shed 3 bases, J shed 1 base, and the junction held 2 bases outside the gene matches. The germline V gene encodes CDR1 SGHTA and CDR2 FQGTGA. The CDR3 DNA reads TGTGCCAGCAGCTTCGGACAGGGATCCTACAATGAGCAGTTCTTC. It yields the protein CASSFGQGSYNEQFF. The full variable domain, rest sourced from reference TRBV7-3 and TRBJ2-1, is GAGVSQTPSNKVTEKGKYVELRCDPISGHTALYWYRQSLGQGPEFLIYFQGTGAADDSGLPNDRFFAVRPEGSVSTLKIQRTERGDSAVYLCASSFGQGSYNEQFFGPGTRLTVL.

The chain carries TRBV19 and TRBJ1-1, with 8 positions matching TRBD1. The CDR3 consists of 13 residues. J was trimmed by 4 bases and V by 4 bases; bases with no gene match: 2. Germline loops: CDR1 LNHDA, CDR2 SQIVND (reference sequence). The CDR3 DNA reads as TGTGCCAGTAGTAGCCAGGGGGCCACTGAAGCTTTCTTT. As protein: CASSSQGATEAFF. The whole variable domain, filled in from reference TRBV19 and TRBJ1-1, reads DGGITQSPKYLFRKEGQNVTLSCEQNLNHDAMYWYRQDPGQGLRLIYYSQIVNDFQKGDIAEGYSVSREKKESFPLTVTSAQKNPTAFYLCASSSQGATEAFFGQGTRLTVV.

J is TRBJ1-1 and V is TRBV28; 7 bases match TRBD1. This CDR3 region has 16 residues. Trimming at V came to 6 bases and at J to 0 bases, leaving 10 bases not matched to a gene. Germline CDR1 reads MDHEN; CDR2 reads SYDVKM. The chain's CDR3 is CASRSPGTALNTEAFF. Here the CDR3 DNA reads TGTGCCAGCAGGTCGCCCGGGACAGCCTTGAACACTGAAGCTTTCTTT.

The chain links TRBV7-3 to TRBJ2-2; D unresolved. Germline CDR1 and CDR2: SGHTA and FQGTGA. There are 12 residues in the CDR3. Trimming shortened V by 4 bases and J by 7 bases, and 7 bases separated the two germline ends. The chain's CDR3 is CASSSFGGELFF. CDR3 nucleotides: TGTGCCAGCAGCTCCTTCGGCGGGGAGCTGTTTTTT.

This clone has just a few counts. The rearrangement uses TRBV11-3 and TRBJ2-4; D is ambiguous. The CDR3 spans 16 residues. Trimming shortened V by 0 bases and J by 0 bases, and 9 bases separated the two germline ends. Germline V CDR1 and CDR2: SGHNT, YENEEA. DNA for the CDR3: TGTGCCAGCAGCTTAGACCCTGTTAAAGCCAAAAACATTCAGTACTTC. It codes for CASSLDPVKAKNIQYF. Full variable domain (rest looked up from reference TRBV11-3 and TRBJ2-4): EAGVVQSPRYKIIEKKQPVAFWCNPISGHNTLYWYLQNLGQGPELLIRYENEEAVDDSQLPKDRFSAERLKGVDSTLKIQPAELGDSAVYLCASSLDPVKAKNIQYFGAGTRLSVL.

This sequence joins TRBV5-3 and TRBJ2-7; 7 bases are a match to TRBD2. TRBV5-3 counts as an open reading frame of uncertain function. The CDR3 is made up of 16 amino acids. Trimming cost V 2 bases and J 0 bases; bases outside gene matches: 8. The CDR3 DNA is TGTGCCAGAAGCTTTAAATCACTAGCGCTCTCCTACGAGCAGTACTTC. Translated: CARSFKSLALSYEQYF.

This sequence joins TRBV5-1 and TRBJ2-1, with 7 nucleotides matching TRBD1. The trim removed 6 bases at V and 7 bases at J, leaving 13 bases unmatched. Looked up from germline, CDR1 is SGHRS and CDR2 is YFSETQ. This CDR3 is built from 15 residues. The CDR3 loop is CASNSRDRNSNEQFF. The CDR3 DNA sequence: TGCGCCAGCAATTCCCGGGACAGAAATTCGAATGAGCAGTTCTTC.

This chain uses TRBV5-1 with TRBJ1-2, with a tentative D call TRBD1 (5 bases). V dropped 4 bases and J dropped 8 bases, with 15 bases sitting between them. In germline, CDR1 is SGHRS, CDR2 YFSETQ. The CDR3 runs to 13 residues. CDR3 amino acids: CASSPRRGEGYTF. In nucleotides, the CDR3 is TGCGCCAGCAGCCCCCGCCGGGGGGAAGGCTACACCTTC.